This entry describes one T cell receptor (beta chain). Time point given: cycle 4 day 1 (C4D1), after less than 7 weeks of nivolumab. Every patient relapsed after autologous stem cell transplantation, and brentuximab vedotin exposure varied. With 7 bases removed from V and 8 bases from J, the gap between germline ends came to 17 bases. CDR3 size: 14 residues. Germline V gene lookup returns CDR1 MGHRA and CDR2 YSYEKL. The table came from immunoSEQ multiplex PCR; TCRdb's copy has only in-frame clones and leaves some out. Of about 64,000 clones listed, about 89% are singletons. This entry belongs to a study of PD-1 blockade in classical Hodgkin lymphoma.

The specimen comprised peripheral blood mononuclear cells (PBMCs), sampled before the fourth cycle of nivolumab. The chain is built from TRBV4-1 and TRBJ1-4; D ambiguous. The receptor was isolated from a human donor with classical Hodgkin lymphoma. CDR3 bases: TGCGCCAGCAAGGTTTCTTTTGGATTCGAAAAACTGTTTTTT. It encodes CASKVSFGFEKLFF.